This TCR beta chain derives from a study of blood T cell repertoires in COVID-19. Study-level information: Collection of acute and convalescent COVID-19 samples took place in the United States, Italy and Spain. PBMCs, B-cell-depleted T cells, or T cells were the source of the cDNA or gDNA that made up the material.

In the authors' workflow: Amplification of reference gene primers was used by the study to estimate nucleated cell counts. Clones were read by immunoSEQ multiplex PCR, and TCRdb kept only the in-frame ones, dropping some. For V, J and clone size, that table is used; D and trimming come from the DNA. The repertoire consists of over 200,000 clones, with about nine tenths occurring once and the leading ten covering 15% to 17%. This clone was seen only a few times. Trimming pared 2 bases from V and 4 bases from J, leaving 14 bases between. The CDR3 is made up of 15 amino acids. Germline V gene sequence: CDR1 SGHNT, CDR2 YENEEA.

This receptor was taken from a man between 18 and 35 years old who had recovered from COVID-19. The chain has TRBV11-3 and TRBJ2-5, with D possibly TRBD2 on 6 matching bases. Sequencing input: PBMCs or T cells enriched from blood (not recorded which). Here the CDR3 DNA reads TGTGCCAGCAGCTTAACCGGGGGTCCGTCAGAGACCCAGTACTTC. Its protein product is CASSLTGGPSETQYF.